The sequence of this T cell receptor beta chain was determined in a study of radiation and T cells in renal cell carcinoma. Time point meaning: blood 2 weeks post-SBRT. Treatment indicated: 15 Gy SBRT to primary tumor, nephrectomy 4 weeks later. Radiation-treated patients gave blood at baseline, week 2 and week 4. Clones were read by immunoSEQ multiplex PCR, and TCRdb kept only the in-frame ones, dropping some. This table holds about 130,000 clones, 70% to 90% found once. The study, taken as a whole, reports: No pretreatment tumor biopsies were available for baseline clonotypes. In blood, top tumor clones expanded by 2 weeks, shrinking by 4.

Germline CDR1 and CDR2: LNHDA and SQIVND (reference sequence). The CDR3 sequence is 15 residues long. The V segment lost 3 bases and the J segment 3 bases; nucleotides outside the gene matches: 3. Concerning this clone itself: Its antigen is as yet unknown.

Material: blood, obtained from a patient whose treatment included radiotherapy and nephrectomy. The origin of this receptor is a woman aged 70-85 years with renal cell carcinoma. The chain is built from TRBV19 and TRBJ2-7, with 12 bases identical to TRBD2. CDR3 nucleotides: TGTGCCAGTAGTATGCCTAGCGGGGGGGTCTACGAGCAGTACTTC. Protein: CASSMPSGGVYEQYF.